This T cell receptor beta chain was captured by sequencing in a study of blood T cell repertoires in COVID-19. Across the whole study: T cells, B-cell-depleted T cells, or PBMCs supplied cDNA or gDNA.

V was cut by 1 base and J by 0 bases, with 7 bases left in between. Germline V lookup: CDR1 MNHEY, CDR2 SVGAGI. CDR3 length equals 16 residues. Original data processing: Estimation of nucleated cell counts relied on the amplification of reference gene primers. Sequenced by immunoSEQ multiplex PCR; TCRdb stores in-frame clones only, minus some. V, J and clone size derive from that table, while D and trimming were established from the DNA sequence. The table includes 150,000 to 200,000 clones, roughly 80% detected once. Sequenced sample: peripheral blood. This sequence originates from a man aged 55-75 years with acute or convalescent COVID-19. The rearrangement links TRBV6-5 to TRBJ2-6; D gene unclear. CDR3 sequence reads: CASSYYGGSGANVLTF. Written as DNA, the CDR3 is TGTGCCAGCAGTTACTATGGCGGCTCTGGGGCCAACGTCCTGACTTTC.